Each of the 32 T cell receptor beta chains below was sequenced from the same sample in a study of cytomegalovirus exposure and HLA in healthy donors. Primers included in the PCR were 60 Vbeta and 13 Jbeta primers. Method: immunoSEQ multiplex PCR; TCRdb's copy keeps in-frame clones and lacks some. The data show some 200,000 clones, with roughly four fifths seen just once and approximately 6.5% held by the top ten. The sequenced sample was PBMCs. The receptors here all came from a woman between 50 and 59 years old in good health and CMV-seropositive.

The V and J genes are TRBV7-9 and TRBJ1-2; 10 positions match TRBD1. This CDR3 comprises 14 residues. After removal of 5 bases from V and 7 bases from J, the junction contained 7 bases not matched to a gene. Germline assignment: CDR1 SEHNR and CDR2 FQNEAQ (reference sequence). The CDR3 region has the DNA TGTGCCAGCAGCCGGGGACAGGGGTCGGCTGGCTACACCTTC. Translating it yields CASSRGQGSAGYTF.

The chain couples TRBV7-3 to TRBJ2-3; D is ambiguous. The germline V and J ends were trimmed by 5 bases and 4 bases, with 10 bases remaining between them. This CDR3 region has 13 residues. Looked up from germline, CDR1 is SGHTA and CDR2 is FQGTGA. CDR3 loop: CASSPSLSDTQYF. In nucleotides, the CDR3 is TGTGCCAGCAGCCCGTCCCTATCAGATACGCAGTATTTT.

This chain uses TRBV6-1 with TRBJ2-4, with D maybe TRBD2 (6 bases). This CDR3 is built from 14 residues. Between the trimmed V and J ends, which lost 7 bases and 2 bases, there was a span of 12 bases. Germline CDR1 is MNHNS and CDR2 is SASEGT. This chain's CDR3 is CASTEGGTKNIQYF. Here the CDR3 DNA reads TGTGCCAGCACCGAAGGAGGGACCAAAAACATTCAGTACTTC.

The chain has TRBV6-5 and TRBJ1-2; D unresolved. The germline V gene has CDR1 MNHEY and CDR2 SVGAGI. This CDR3 region has 13 residues. Trimming took off 6 bases at V and 7 bases at J, with 15 bases between the two ends. CDR3 bases: TGTGCCAGCAGAGTCAACGAGGGAATTGGCTACACCTTC. Amino acids: CASRVNEGIGYTF.

This chain joins TRBV11-2 and TRBJ2-5; D possibly corresponds to TRBD2 (7 bases). CDR1 is SGHAT, CDR2 FQNNGV, per germline. Deletions cut 1 base from V and 1 base from J, with 13 bases between. This CDR3 comprises 16 residues. The DNA for the CDR3 is TGTGCCAGCAGCTTAGTAGGGGGGGGGATCCAAGAGACCCAGTACTTC. This gives the protein CASSLVGGGIQETQYF.

The V and J genes are TRBV5-1 and TRBJ1-5, with 7 positions matching TRBD1. Germline loops: CDR1 SGHRS, CDR2 YFSETQ. The V gene end was trimmed by 3 bases and the J gene end by 1 base; junction bases not matched to a gene: 4. The CDR3 sequence is 15 residues long. DNA for the CDR3: TGCGCCAGCAGCTCGACAGGGTTGAGCAATCAGCCCCAGCATTTT. Protein: CASSSTGLSNQPQHF.

This chain uses TRBV29-1 with TRBJ2-3, with TRBD1 matching over 11 bases. Germline V gene lookup returns CDR1 SQVTM and CDR2 ANQGSEA. The CDR3 is 13 residues long. Trimming removed 7 bases from V and 4 bases from J; junction bases left unmatched: 4. The CDR3 loop is CSATGQGADTQYF. CDR3 bases: TGCAGCGCTACGGGACAGGGGGCAGATACGCAGTATTTT.

This clone came up a few times. The J gene is TRBJ2-3, the V gene TRBV5-6, with D perhaps TRBD2 (7 bases). The CDR3 has 15 amino acids. Germline CDR1 is SGHDT and CDR2 is YYEEEE. Trimming took off 0 bases at V and 5 bases at J, with 13 bases between the two ends. In nucleotides, the CDR3 is TGTGCCAGCAGCTTGGACCGGGGGGCGGGAGATACGCAGTATTTT. Protein: CASSLDRGAGDTQYF.

The J gene is TRBJ1-1, the V gene TRBV29-1; D may be TRBD1 (5 bases). Trimming took 3 bases from V and 5 from J, leaving 7 bases between them. Germline CDR1 reads SQVTM; CDR2 reads ANQGSEA. The CDR3 contains 11 residues. CDR3 sequence reads: CSVDRGTEAFF. DNA for the CDR3: TGCAGCGTTGATCGGGGGACTGAAGCTTTCTTT.

V and J are TRBV6-5 and TRBJ2-3; 8 nucleotides agree with TRBD2. Germline V CDR1 and CDR2: MNHEY, SVGAGI. The CDR3 consists of 13 residues. J gave up 2 bases and V 11 bases, and 6 bases lay outside the gene matches. The DNA for the CDR3 is TGTGCCGGATTAGCGGGGACCACAGATACGCAGTATTTT. The encoded protein is CAGLAGTTDTQYF.

J is TRBJ2-1 and V is TRBV27; TRBD2 agrees at 12 bases. Germline CDR1 reads MNHEY; CDR2 reads SMNVEV (reference sequence). CDR3 size: 14 residues. With 11 bases clipped from V and 7 bases from J, the junction kept 9 bases outside the gene matches. CDR3 nucleotide sequence: TGTGCCTCACAGACTAGCGGGAGTAGGAATGAGCAGTTCTTC. It codes for CASQTSGSRNEQFF.

This chain uses TRBV10-3 with TRBJ2-2; a weak D match, TRBD1 (6 bases). Germline CDR1 ENHRY, CDR2 SYGVKD. This CDR3 is 15 amino acids long. Trimming took 8 bases from V and 0 from J, leaving 13 bases between them. The CDR3 DNA follows: TGTGCCATCGGGAGACAGGAGGCGAACACCGGGGAGCTGTTTTTT. Translation: CAIGRQEANTGELFF.

Of note for this clone: In the same sample, other DNA sequences code for this CDR3. The V call is TRBV5-6, the J call TRBJ1-3, with D hard to call. Germline values: CDR1 SGHDT, CDR2 YYEEEE. CDR3 size: 15 residues. V was shortened by 3 bases and J by 0 bases, with 10 bases between the two germline ends. In DNA, the CDR3 is TGTGCCAGCAGCTCAGACACTTTCTCTGGAAACACCATATATTTT. Protein product: CASSSDTFSGNTIYF.

The V gene is TRBV5-3, the J gene TRBJ1-5; D uncertain. TRBV5-3 belongs to the ORF category, with a function that is uncertain. With 1 base removed from V and 0 bases from J, the gap between germline ends came to 11 bases. The CDR3 runs to 16 residues. CDR3 nucleotide sequence: TGTGCCAGAAGCTTGCACGGTTCATATAGCAATCAGCCCCAGCATTTT. Residues: CARSLHGSYSNQPQHF.

The V and J genes are TRBV4-2 and TRBJ2-1; D is perhaps TRBD2 (5 bases). The CDR3 spans 15 residues. With 2 bases removed from V and 6 bases from J, the gap between germline ends came to 14 bases. CDR1 is LGHNA and CDR2 is YNFKEQ in the germline V gene. In DNA form, the CDR3 reads TGTGCCAGCAGCCAATCCGGGCTACGGGGCAATGAGCAGTTCTTC. Its protein is CASSQSGLRGNEQFF.

This clone was detected once. The gene calls are TRBV18 and TRBJ2-7, with D perhaps TRBD2 (5 bases). Trimming pared 3 bases from V and 6 bases from J, leaving 15 bases between. The CDR3 consists of 14 residues. Germline CDR1 is KGHSH and CDR2 is LQKENI. The CDR3 DNA follows: TGTGCCAGCTCACCGTTAGGCCTCAGCGGCGAGCAGTACTTC. Translating it yields CASSPLGLSGEQYF.

The chain employs TRBV14 and TRBJ1-4, with TRBD1 matching 7 bases. V gave up 4 bases and J gave up 4 bases; unmatched junction bases: 15. Germline V gives CDR1 SGHDN, CDR2 FVKESK. CDR3 size: 18 residues. The CDR3 here is CASSRRQGPWSDNEKLFF. The CDR3 region has the DNA TGTGCCAGCAGCCGCAGACAGGGCCCATGGTCGGATAATGAAAAACTGTTTTTT.

CDR3 region: CASSLLGQGRTGELFF. The DNA of the CDR3 is TGTGCCAGCAGTCTGCTGGGACAGGGGAGGACCGGGGAGCTGTTTTTT. The chain joins TRBV28 to TRBJ2-2; 10 bases are shared with TRBD1. Germline lookup yields CDR1 MDHEN and CDR2 SYDVKM. The CDR3 has 16 amino acids. The junction had 8 bases not matched to a gene; V was cut back by 5 bases and J by 5 bases.

J is TRBJ2-2 and V is TRBV7-9, with a tentative D call TRBD1 (6 bases). The CDR3 spans 15 residues. CDR1 is SEHNR, CDR2 FQNEAQ, per germline (reference sequence). The V gene lost 2 bases and the J gene lost 5 bases, with 12 bases spanning the gap. CDR3: CASSLIQGRTGELFF. CDR3 nucleotide sequence: TGTGCCAGCAGCTTAATACAGGGACGTACCGGGGAGCTGTTTTTT.

The V and J genes are TRBV7-2 and TRBJ2-7; TRBD2 is a possible D gene (5 bases). The germline gives CDR1 SGHTA, CDR2 FQGNSA. The CDR3 has 13 residues. V was shortened by 5 bases and J by 3 bases, with 11 bases between the two germline ends. The CDR3 reads CASSPSLDYEQYF. CDR3 nucleotides: TGTGCCAGCAGCCCATCACTAGACTACGAGCAGTACTTC.

This clone was seen more than once but under ten times. The rearrangement uses TRBV18 and TRBJ2-3; 10 bases map to TRBD2. CDR3 size: 17 residues. In germline, CDR1 is KGHSH, CDR2 LQKENI. The V gene end was trimmed by 2 bases and the J gene end by 2 bases; junction bases not matched to a gene: 7. The DNA of the CDR3 is TGTGCCAGCTCACCAGCGGGACTAGCGTCTTCCACAGATACGCAGTATTTT. It encodes CASSPAGLASSTDTQYF.

This chain connects TRBV9 to TRBJ2-2; D may be TRBD1 (6 bases). Germline CDR1 SGDLS, CDR2 YYNGEE. Trimming shortened V by 0 bases and J by 4 bases, and 13 bases separated the two germline ends. The CDR3 has 16 amino acids. The CDR3 DNA sequence: TGTGCCAGCAGCGTAGTGGCTAGCAGGGGCACCGGGGAGCTGTTTTTT. Translating it yields CASSVVASRGTGELFF.

The genes are TRBV15 and TRBJ2-3; 9 bases line up with TRBD2. The CDR3 contains 18 residues. Trimming took 1 base from V and 1 from J; bases not matched to a gene: 9. Germline V gives CDR1 LNHNV, CDR2 YYDKDF (reference sequence). The CDR3: CATSRALSPSGGTDTQYF. The CDR3 DNA follows: TGTGCCACCAGCAGAGCCCTGTCCCCTAGCGGGGGCACAGATACGCAGTATTTT.

This chain connects TRBV28 to TRBJ2-6, with D tentatively TRBD2 (6 bases). The CDR3 loop spans 13 amino acids. Germline V lookup: CDR1 MDHEN, CDR2 SYDVKM. V lost 9 bases, J lost 2 bases, and 8 bases lay in between. The CDR3 region has the DNA TGTGCCAGTCGGAGGGCTGGGGCCAACGTCCTGACTTTC. It translates to CASRRAGANVLTF.

This sequence joins TRBV2 and TRBJ2-5, with 8 bases that match TRBD1. Unmatched junction bases numbered 2, after V lost 3 bases and J lost 5 bases. Germline CDR1 SNHLY, CDR2 FYNNEI. The CDR3 is made up of 13 amino acids. DNA of the CDR3: TGTGCCAGCAGTGACAGGACAGGGGAGACCCAGTACTTC. It is translated as CASSDRTGETQYF.

The chain joins TRBV18 to TRBJ2-1; D is ambiguous. The CDR3 extends over 15 amino acids. CDR1 is KGHSH and CDR2 is LQKENI in the germline V gene. Trimming left V 1 base short and J 2 bases short, with 9 bases between. CDR3 loop: CASSPLASPYNEQFF. CDR3 nucleotide sequence: TGTGCCAGCTCACCACTGGCTAGTCCCTACAATGAGCAGTTCTTC.

The chain links TRBV6-5 to TRBJ2-7, with D possibly TRBD1 on 5 matching bases. CDR1 and CDR2 (germline): MNHEY, SVGAGI. This CDR3 has 15 residues. Trimming cost V 8 bases and J 5 bases, with 22 bases left between them. The CDR3 DNA is TGTGCCAGCGGCCCTAGGGGCCTCAACGCGAACGAGCAGTACTTC. As protein: CASGPRGLNANEQYF.

This clone was observed a handful of times. The V gene is TRBV5-6, the J gene TRBJ2-7, with TRBD1 matching 10 bases. CDR3 size: 16 residues. Germline V gene data show CDR1 as SGHDT and CDR2 as YYEEEE. V gave up 1 base and J gave up 5 bases; unmatched junction bases: 9. CDR3 loop: CASSLFWTGGDHEQYF. The CDR3 nucleotides are TGTGCCAGCAGCTTGTTTTGGACAGGGGGTGACCACGAGCAGTACTTC.

This clone occurred once. The rearrangement links TRBV7-2 to TRBJ1-2; 8 bases fit TRBD1. The V gene's germline CDR1 is SGHTA and CDR2 FQGNSA. The ends lost 5 bases at V and 5 bases at J; junction bases unmatched: 10. CDR3 length equals 15 residues. CDR3 DNA sequence: TGTGCCAGCAGCCCCGATGACAGGGGCCGATATGGCTACACCTTC. Amino acids: CASSPDDRGRYGYTF.

The rearrangement uses TRBV6-4 and TRBJ2-5; D call uncertain. The CDR3 runs to 13 residues. The V gene's germline CDR1 is MRHNA and CDR2 SNTAGT. V was cut by 4 bases and J by 4 bases, with 10 bases left in between. CDR3 sequence reads: CASSAPGPETQYF. As DNA, the CDR3 is TGTGCCAGCAGTGCTCCGGGTCCAGAGACCCAGTACTTC.

The chain has TRBV9 and TRBJ1-2, with D unclear. CDR3 length: 16 residues. From germline, CDR1 is SGDLS and CDR2 YYNGEE. The V end lost 3 bases, the J end lost 6 bases, and 21 bases lay between the germline ends. The CDR3 loop reads CASSGLPGATVDGYTF. The CDR3 DNA reads TGTGCCAGCAGCGGATTACCGGGAGCAACGGTGGATGGCTACACCTTC. The whole variable domain, filled in from reference TRBV9 and TRBJ1-2, reads DSGVTQTPKHLITATGQRVTLRCSPRSGDLSVYWYQQSLDQGLQFLIQYYNGEERAKGNILERFSAQQFPDLHSELNLSSLELGDSALYFCASSGLPGATVDGYTFGSGTRLTVV.

The chain has TRBV10-3 and TRBJ2-3; D is possibly TRBD1 (6 bases). CDR3 length: 16 residues. Germline V gene sequence: CDR1 ENHRY, CDR2 SYGVKD. The V end lost 3 bases, the J end lost 0 bases, and 13 bases lay between the germline ends. The chain's CDR3 is CAISEEGETSTDTQYF. DNA for the CDR3: TGTGCCATCAGTGAAGAGGGGGAAACTAGCACAGATACGCAGTATTTT.